Below are 9 T cell receptor beta chains sequenced from a single sample in a study of T cells in Graves' hyperthyroidism and ophthalmopathy. The TCR beta CDR3 regions underwent amplification using RNA transcripts as the source. The TCR CDR3 was amplified in a first-round RT-PCR using the HTBI primer set. MiXCR, applied by TCRdb to the multiplex PCR reads, yields one record per CDR3 protein. The sample has 490,000 or so distinct CDR3 sequences, 22% seen once. Sequencing used blood. Receptors originate from a woman in her 70s with Graves' ophthalmopathy.

The chain combines TRBV7-2 with TRBJ1-4; possibly TRBD1 for D (5 bases). The V gene's germline CDR1 is SGHTA and CDR2 FQGNSA. V was shortened by 5 bases and J by 7 bases, with 14 bases between the two germline ends. This CDR3 spans 14 amino acids. The CDR3 bases are TGTGCCAGCAGCCCAGGGTTGTTGGGTGAAAAACTGTTTTTT. Amino acids: CASSPGLLGEKLFF. Filled out from reference TRBV7-2 and TRBJ1-4, the complete variable domain reads GAGVSQSPSNKVTEKGKDVELRCDPISGHTALYWYRQSLGQGLEFLIYFQGNSAPDKSGLPSDRFSAERTGGSVSTLTIQRTQQEDSAVYLCASSPGLLGEKLFFGSGTQLSVL.

In its sample, this clonotype was seen a few times. The V and J genes are TRBV6-5 and TRBJ2-7, with D perhaps assigned TRBD1 or TRBD2 (5 bases each). Trimming removed 0 bases from V and 2 bases from J, with 11 bases in between. This CDR3 region has 15 residues. From germline, CDR1 is MNHEY and CDR2 SVGAGI. The chain's CDR3 is CASSYSRDPTYEQYF. CDR3 DNA: TGTGCCAGCAGTTACTCTAGGGACCCAACCTACGAGCAGTACTTC.

This clonotype was counted ten times or more. V is TRBV19 and J is TRBJ1-1, with TRBD1 matching 7 bases. With V trimmed by 6 bases and J by 5 bases, 6 bases remained unmatched. CDR3 length equals 13 residues. Germline CDR1 and CDR2: LNHDA and SQIVND (reference sequence). CDR3 region: CASRPQGGTEAFF. The CDR3 DNA reads TGTGCCAGTAGACCCCAGGGGGGGACTGAAGCTTTCTTT.

This chain joins TRBV30 and TRBJ2-5; no reliable D call. This CDR3 spans 15 amino acids. Germline V gene lookup returns CDR1 GTSNPN and CDR2 SVGIG (reference sequence). V was cut by 2 bases and J by 1 base, with 14 bases left in between. CDR3 nucleotide sequence: TGTGCCTGGAGTCCACCGGCCAGAGCCCAAGAGACCCAGTACTTC. Residues: CAWSPPARAQETQYF.

This clonotype was detected only a few times. This rearrangement joins TRBV7-9 to TRBJ1-1; possibly TRBD1 for D (6 bases). Germline V gives CDR1 SEHNR, CDR2 FQNEAQ (reference sequence). Deletions cut 4 bases from V and 1 base from J, with 10 bases between. The CDR3 is 14 amino acids. This CDR3 reads CASSSDSKNTEAFF. The CDR3 DNA is TGTGCCAGCAGCTCGGACAGTAAGAACACTGAAGCTTTCTTT.

This clonotype was seen repeatedly, ten times or more. J is TRBJ2-1 and V is TRBV7-3; unclear D gene. CDR1 and CDR2 (germline): SGHTA, FQGTGA. Trimming shortened V by 2 bases and J by 5 bases, and 10 bases separated the two germline ends. The CDR3 sequence is 14 residues long. The CDR3 region is CASSLSVSDNEQFF. The CDR3 region has the DNA TGTGCCAGCAGCTTATCGGTTTCTGACAATGAGCAGTTCTTC.

The rearrangement uses TRBV5-6 and TRBJ1-5, with D uncertain. The germline CDR1 and CDR2 sequences are SGHDT and YYEEEE. The CDR3 spans 13 residues. V lost 4 bases and J 0 bases, leaving 5 bases between the germline ends. CDR3 sequence reads: CASSRYSNQPQHF. In DNA form, the CDR3 reads TGTGCCAGCAGCCGTTATAGCAATCAGCCCCAGCATTTT.

This clonotype was seen repeatedly, ten times or more. The CDR3 DNA follows: TGCAGTGTGGGGGCAGTCTCCCCAGGGGACTATGGCTACACCTTC. Translation: CSVGAVSPGDYGYTF. This chain uses TRBV20-1 with TRBJ1-2; D possibly corresponds to TRBD1 (6 bases). Germline CDR1 DFQATT, CDR2 SNEGSKA (reference sequence). The germline V and J ends were trimmed by 7 bases and 3 bases, with 21 bases remaining between them. CDR3 length equals 15 residues.

This clonotype was detected many times. The rearrangement uses TRBV20-1 and TRBJ1-1; maybe TRBD1 (6 bases). Trimming stripped 0 bases from V and 11 bases from J, with 19 bases between. The CDR3 runs to 14 residues. The V gene's germline CDR1 is DFQATT and CDR2 SNEGSKA (reference sequence). The chain's CDR3 is CSARDRSGGFRAFF. Here the CDR3 DNA reads TGCAGTGCTAGAGACCGGTCCGGGGGCTTTCGGGCTTTCTTT.